These T cell receptor beta chains were read from a single sample in a study of regulatory T cells in long-lasting Graves disease. TCRdb re-derived calls from the multiplex PCR reads in MiXCR, one entry per CDR3 protein. This table holds hundreds of thousands of distinct CDR3 sequences, about a sixth found once. These data were also filed under a second study, of T cells in Graves' hyperthyroidism and ophthalmopathy.

The sequencing used peripheral blood mononuclear cells (PBMCs), collected at new diagnosis, from a patient treated with antithyroid drugs. These receptors were collected from a man in his forties with Graves disease. Both conserved end residues are part of each CDR3. Each record gives: J gene, clone size, D gene, V gene, CDR3 DNA, CDR3 protein. The D gene is left open where the match is weak. Clone size is shown for a subset of rows, as once, few, many or a class of expanded clone.

J: TRBJ1-5
size: .
D: .
V: TRBV7-2
DNA: TGTGCCAGCAGCACAGGCGGTACCAGCAATCAGCCCCAGCATTTT
CDR3: CASSTGGTSNQPQHF

J: TRBJ2-5
size: .
D: TRBD2
V: TRBV29-1
DNA: TGCAGCGCGGGAGGGACCCAGTACTTC
CDR3: CSAGGTQYF

J: TRBJ2-7
size: many
D: TRBD1
V: TRBV6-2/TRBV6-3
DNA: TGTGCCAGCAGTTATGGACAGGGAGGAACCTACGAGCAGTACTTC
CDR3: CASSYGQGGTYEQYF

J: TRBJ2-1
size: many
D: TRBD2
V: TRBV20-1
DNA: TGCAGTGCTAGTAGGACTGAGCGGGGATACAATGAGCAGTTCTTC
CDR3: CSASRTERGYNEQFF

J: TRBJ2-5
size: .
D: .
V: TRBV5-1
DNA: TGCGCCAGCAGCTTGGAGGGGGCCGGGGGGACCCAGTACTTC
CDR3: CASSLEGAGGTQYF

J: TRBJ2-3
size: .
D: .
V: TRBV27
DNA: TGTGCCAGCAGTCACCCCCCTCTCACAGATACGCAGTATTTT
CDR3: CASSHPPLTDTQYF

J: TRBJ2-3
size: many
D: .
V: TRBV24-1
DNA: TGTGCCACCAGTGATGACCCGCGGGATACGCAGTATTTT
CDR3: CATSDDPRDTQYF

J: TRBJ2-1
size: many
D: TRBD1
V: TRBV10-3
DNA: TGTGCCATCAGTGTCCGGGACAGCTCCTACAATGAGCAGTTCTTC
CDR3: CAISVRDSSYNEQFF

J: TRBJ2-3
size: few
D: .
V: TRBV9
DNA: TGTGCCAGCAGCGTAGAGTGGGGGGCACACACAGATACGCAGTATTTT
CDR3: CASSVEWGAHTDTQYF

J: TRBJ2-7
size: many
D: .
V: TRBV4-3
DNA: TGCGCCAGCAGCCAAGATCGGGAATCCCCCTACTACGAGCAGTACTTC
CDR3: CASSQDRESPYYEQYF

J: TRBJ2-5
size: .
D: .
V: TRBV5-1
DNA: TGCGCCAGCAGCTTGGCGGACAGTCGAGAGACCCAGTACTTC
CDR3: CASSLADSRETQYF

J: TRBJ2-1
size: .
D: .
V: TRBV5-1
DNA: TGCGCCAGCGCTATCCTACAGGCGGGCAATGAGCAGTTCTTC
CDR3: CASAILQAGNEQFF

J: TRBJ2-6
size: few
D: .
V: TRBV10-3
DNA: TGTGCCATCAGTGAGTCGGTTAGGCCTGGGGCCAACGTCCTGACTTTC
CDR3: CAISESVRPGANVLTF

J: TRBJ2-5
size: many
D: TRBD1
V: TRBV5-4
DNA: TGTGCCAGCAGCCAATACAGGGGCCGCCCAGCCCAAGAGACCCAGTACTTC
CDR3: CASSQYRGRPAQETQYF

J: TRBJ1-2
size: .
D: .
V: TRBV29-1
DNA: TGCAGCGTCCTCGGGAACTATGGCTACACCTTC
CDR3: CSVLGNYGYTF

J: TRBJ2-5
size: many
D: .
V: TRBV3-1
DNA: TGTGCCAGCAGCCAAGGGCGAAGGGGGGAGACCCAGTACTTC
CDR3: CASSQGRRGETQYF

J: TRBJ2-3
size: .
D: .
V: TRBV19
DNA: TGTGCCAGTAGACAGAGCGGAGATACGCAGTATTTT
CDR3: CASRQSGDTQYF

J: TRBJ1-1
size: many
D: .
V: TRBV7-2
DNA: TGTGCCAGCAGCTCCAGGGGTGAAGCTTTCTTT
CDR3: CASSSRGEAFF

J: TRBJ2-1
size: .
D: TRBD1
V: TRBV7-2
DNA: TGTGCCAGCAGCTCCCGACAGGGGAGCTACAATGAGCAGTTCTTC
CDR3: CASSSRQGSYNEQFF

J: TRBJ1-2
size: .
D: .
V: TRBV5-1
DNA: TGCGCCAGCAGCGCCGCGGGGACTGGGGCCTATGGCTACACCTTC
CDR3: CASSAAGTGAYGYTF

J: TRBJ1-5
size: few
D: .
V: TRBV4-1
DNA: TGCGCCAGCAGCCAAGACTGGAGAAGGGGGATCAATCAGCCCCAGCATTTT
CDR3: CASSQDWRRGINQPQHF

J: TRBJ2-7
size: few
D: TRBD1
V: TRBV4-1
DNA: TGCGCCAGCAGCGACAGGGCTAGCGAGCAGTACTTC
CDR3: CASSDRASEQYF

J: TRBJ2-7
size: many
D: .
V: TRBV28
DNA: TGTGCCAGCAGTTTAATCGGTGGGGGCACTTCCTACGAGCAGTACTTC
CDR3: CASSLIGGGTSYEQYF

J: TRBJ2-2
size: many
D: .
V: TRBV9
DNA: TGTGCCAGCAGCCCCACCGGGAACACCGGGGAGCTGTTTTTT
CDR3: CASSPTGNTGELFF

J: TRBJ2-3
size: .
D: TRBD2
V: TRBV6-1
DNA: TGTGCCAGCAAAGTGGCGGGGGGTCGCACAGATACGCAGTATTTT
CDR3: CASKVAGGRTDTQYF

J: TRBJ2-2
size: many
D: .
V: TRBV11-3
DNA: TGTGCCAGCAGCCTTCGAGGGGTCGAGGGCGGGGAGCTGTTTTTT
CDR3: CASSLRGVEGGELFF

J: TRBJ2-1
size: many
D: .
V: TRBV2
DNA: TGTGCCAGCGGCAAGAGACTAGGGGATGAGCAGTTCTTC
CDR3: CASGKRLGDEQFF

J: TRBJ2-5
size: many
D: .
V: TRBV7-9
DNA: TGTGCCAGCAGTGGTGGGGGACAAGAGACCCAGTACTTC
CDR3: CASSGGGQETQYF

J: TRBJ2-7
size: many
D: TRBD2
V: TRBV20-1
DNA: TGCAGTGCTGACCACCCCGGGACTAGCGGGGGTCTGGTATCCGAGCAGTACTTC
CDR3: CSADHPGTSGGLVSEQYF

J: TRBJ1-2
size: many
D: .
V: TRBV5-1
DNA: TGCGCCAGCCAGGGAGAAAACTATGGCTACACCTTC
CDR3: CASQGENYGYTF

J: TRBJ2-6
size: many
D: TRBD1
V: TRBV11-3
DNA: TGTGCCAGCAGCAACCGGGACAGGGTTTCTGGGGCCAACGTCCTGACTTTC
CDR3: CASSNRDRVSGANVLTF

J: TRBJ2-1
size: .
D: TRBD2
V: TRBV6-1
DNA: TGTGCCAGCAACCCCGGGGGGGCCTCCTACAATGAGCAGTTCTTC
CDR3: CASNPGGASYNEQFF

J: TRBJ1-6
size: few
D: .
V: TRBV28
DNA: TGTGCCAGCACCCCGAGAGTCTGGATGTTGGGTAATTCACCCCTCCACTTT
CDR3: CASTPRVWMLGNSPLHF

J: TRBJ1-4
size: .
D: .
V: TRBV29-1
DNA: TGCAGCGTTGCAGAGGTGGGGGAAAAACTGTTTTTT
CDR3: CSVAEVGEKLFF

J: TRBJ2-3
size: many
D: .
V: TRBV5-8
DNA: TGTGCCAGCAGCTTGGGGCGAGTAGATACGCAGTATTTT
CDR3: CASSLGRVDTQYF

J: TRBJ2-5
size: .
D: TRBD2
V: TRBV29-1
DNA: TGCAGCGTGTACCTCCGGGGGGGACTTCTGTACTTC
CDR3: CSVYLRGGLLYF

J: TRBJ1-5
size: many
D: .
V: TRBV13
DNA: TGTGCCAGCAGCTTAGGAGTGGATCAGCCCCAGCATTTT
CDR3: CASSLGVDQPQHF

J: TRBJ2-5
size: many
D: .
V: TRBV28
DNA: TGTGCCAGCAGCCGACAGCGACAAGAGACCCAGTACTTC
CDR3: CASSRQRQETQYF

J: TRBJ1-2
size: many
D: TRBD1
V: TRBV2
DNA: TGTGCCAGCACTCAAACGACAGGGCGAGGCTACACCTTC
CDR3: CASTQTTGRGYTF